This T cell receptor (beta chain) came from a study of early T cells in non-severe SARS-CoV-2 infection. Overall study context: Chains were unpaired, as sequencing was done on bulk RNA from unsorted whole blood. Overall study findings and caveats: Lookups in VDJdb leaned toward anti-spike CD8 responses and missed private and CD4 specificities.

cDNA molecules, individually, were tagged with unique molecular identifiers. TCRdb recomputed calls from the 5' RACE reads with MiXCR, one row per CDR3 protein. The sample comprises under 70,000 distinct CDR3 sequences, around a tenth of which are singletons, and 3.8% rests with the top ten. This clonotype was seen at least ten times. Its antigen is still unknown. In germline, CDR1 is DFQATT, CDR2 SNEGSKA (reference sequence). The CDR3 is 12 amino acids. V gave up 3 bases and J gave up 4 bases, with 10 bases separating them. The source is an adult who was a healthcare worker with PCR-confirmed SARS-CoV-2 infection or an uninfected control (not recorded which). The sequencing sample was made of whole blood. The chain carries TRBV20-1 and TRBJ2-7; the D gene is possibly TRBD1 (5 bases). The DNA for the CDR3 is TGCAGTGCTAGTTGGCAGGGTTACGAGCAGTACTTC. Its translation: CSASWQGYEQYF.